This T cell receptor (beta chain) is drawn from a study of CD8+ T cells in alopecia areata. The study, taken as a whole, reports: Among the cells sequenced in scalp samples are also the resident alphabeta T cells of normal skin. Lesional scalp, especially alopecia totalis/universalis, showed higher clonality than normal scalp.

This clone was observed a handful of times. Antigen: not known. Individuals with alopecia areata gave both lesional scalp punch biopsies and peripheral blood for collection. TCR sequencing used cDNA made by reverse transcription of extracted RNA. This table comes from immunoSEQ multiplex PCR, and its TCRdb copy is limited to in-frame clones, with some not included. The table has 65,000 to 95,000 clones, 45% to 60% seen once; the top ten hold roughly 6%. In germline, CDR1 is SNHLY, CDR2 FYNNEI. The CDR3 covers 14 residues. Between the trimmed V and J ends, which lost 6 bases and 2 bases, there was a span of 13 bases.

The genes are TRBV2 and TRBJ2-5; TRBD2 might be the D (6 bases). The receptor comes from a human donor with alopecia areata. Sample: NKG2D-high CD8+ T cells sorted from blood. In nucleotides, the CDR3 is TGTGCCAGCAGGCTGTGGAGGGAGCAAGAGACCCAGTACTTC. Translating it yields CASRLWREQETQYF.